The 13 T cell receptor beta chains reported below all come from one sample, sequenced in a study of graft-versus-host responses after intestinal transplantation (dated by TCRdb to the early 2020s). The time point label, read with the paper, signifies: cells obtained before transplantation from donor or recipient. The library relied on the immunoSEQ multiplex PCR assay. Entries here come from immuneACCESS through TCRdb and include only in-frame sequences with V and J called. Some clones fail to appear in such tables; in the studies checked, an unresolved V gene covers under half of the shortfall, and the cause of the remainder is unknown. Across this sample there are thousands of clones, with approximately 30% seen only once. The ten largest clones take up around 5.8% of the sample. The sequenced sample was alloreactive CD4+ T cells from a mixed lymphocyte reaction culture, obtained before intestinal transplant. The cell subset or site label, as the study defines it: CFSE-low proliferating T cells sorted from approximately 6-day pre-transplant mixed lymphocyte reaction (GvH or HvG direction). Receptors were obtained from a human patient who received an intestinal transplant.

Only a few counts were recorded for this clone. The chain recombines TRBV21-1 with TRBJ1-6. TRBV21-1 is recorded as a pseudogene. This CDR3 contains 16 residues. The CDR3 nucleotides read TGTGCCAGCAGCAGGGTCCGGGCAGGGAGGGATTCACCCCTCCACTTT. Protein: CASSRVRAGRDSPLHF.

This clone occurred a few times. The V gene is TRBV6-5, the J gene TRBJ2-7; 11 nucleotides align to TRBD1. Germline V gives CDR1 MNHEY, CDR2 SVGAGI. Trimming took 1 base from V and 5 from J; bases not matched to a gene: 7. This CDR3 is 16 amino acids long. CDR3: CASSYFPGQGVDEQYF. The CDR3 nucleotides read TGTGCCAGCAGTTACTTCCCGGGACAGGGGGTTGACGAGCAGTACTTC.

For the CDR3, the DNA is TGTGCCAGCAGCGGGGGGGCCCTCGAGACCCAGTACTTC. Translation gives CASSGGALETQYF. The chain recombines TRBV7-2 with TRBJ2-5, with D maybe TRBD2 (7 bases). V was pared by 5 bases and J by 5 bases, with 12 bases between. There are 13 residues in the CDR3. CDR1 and CDR2 from the germline V gene are SGHTA and FQGNSA. The full variable domain, with the rest looked up from reference TRBV7-2 and TRBJ2-5, is GAGVSQSPSNKVTEKGKDVELRCDPISGHTALYWYRQSLGQGLEFLIYFQGNSAPDKSGLPSDRFSAERTGGSVSTLTIQRTQQEDSAVYLCASSGGALETQYFGPGTRLLVL.

The CDR3 coding sequence is TGTGCCAGCAGTCGGACTGTCTCCTACAATGAGCAGTTCTTC. Translating it yields CASSRTVSYNEQFF. The V and J genes are TRBV6-6 and TRBJ2-1, with TRBD2 as a possible D gene (5 bases). There are 14 residues in the CDR3. Germline CDR1 and CDR2: MNHNY and SVGAGI (reference sequence). The V end lost 5 bases, the J end lost 0 bases, and 8 bases lay between the germline ends.

There are a few counts of this clone. This chain links TRBV28 with TRBJ2-7; 7 nucleotides align to TRBD1. The V gene end was trimmed by 5 bases and the J gene end by 2 bases; junction bases not matched to a gene: 6. The CDR3 covers 14 residues. The germline V gene has CDR1 MDHEN and CDR2 SYDVKM. The CDR3 loop reads CASSVRDSAYEQYF. The CDR3 coding sequence is TGTGCCAGCAGTGTTCGGGACAGCGCCTACGAGCAGTACTTC.

This clone is medium-sized (0.01 to 0.1%) in the sample. The chain combines TRBV10-3 with TRBJ2-7; 10 bases line up with TRBD1. Germline lookup yields CDR1 ENHRY and CDR2 SYGVKD. The J segment lost 5 bases and the V segment lost 11 bases, leaving 6 bases of the junction unmatched. The CDR3 runs 12 residues. Written as DNA, the CDR3 is TGTGCCGTCCGGGACAGGGGTGACGAGCAGTACTTC. Encoded protein: CAVRDRGDEQYF.

This rearrangement joins TRBV7-2 to TRBJ2-3; D might be TRBD1 (5 bases). CDR3 size: 15 residues. CDR1 and CDR2 (germline): SGHTA, FQGNSA. The ends were cut back, 1 base at V and 1 base at J, with 9 bases in the middle. This CDR3 is CASSLVWGGTDTQYF. The DNA of the CDR3 is TGTGCCAGCAGCTTAGTGTGGGGCGGCACAGATACGCAGTATTTT.

The J gene is TRBJ1-6, the V gene TRBV6-6; D unresolved. The CDR3 spans 15 residues. The germline CDR1 and CDR2 sequences are MNHNY and SVGAGI (reference sequence). Trimming cost V 2 bases and J 8 bases, with 13 bases left between them. CDR3 bases: TGTGCCAGCAGTTACAATGGGAGAGTAGATTCACCCCTCCACTTT. This sequence encodes CASSYNGRVDSPLHF.

J is TRBJ2-7 and V is TRBV28; the match to TRBD2 covers 8 bases. The germline V gene encodes CDR1 MDHEN and CDR2 SYDVKM. V shed 4 bases and J 3 bases; nucleotides not matched to a gene: 8. This CDR3 region has 15 residues. The CDR3 DNA reads as TGTGCCAGCAGTTCGCCGGGACTAGAGAGCTACGAGCAGTACTTC. Protein product: CASSSPGLESYEQYF.

This sequence joins TRBV9 and TRBJ2-3; 10 positions agree with TRBD2. This CDR3 has 13 amino acids. Germline lookup yields CDR1 SGDLS and CDR2 YYNGEE. Losses at the gene ends were 0 bases for V and 10 bases for J; bases not matched to a gene: 2. In nucleotides, the CDR3 is TGTGCCAGCAGCGTAGTTAGCGGGGGGCCGCAGTATTTT. Protein product: CASSVVSGGPQYF.

The chain links TRBV27 to TRBJ1-2; 8 bases are a match to TRBD1. CDR3 length: 13 amino acids. Germline V gives CDR1 MNHEY, CDR2 SMNVEV (reference sequence). The V and J ends lost 2 bases and 4 bases, in that order; junction bases with no gene match: 0. CDR3 bases: TGTGCCAGCAGTTTAACAGGGGGCTATGGCTACACCTTC. It codes for CASSLTGGYGYTF.

The rearrangement joins TRBV18 to TRBJ1-2; 8 nucleotides align to TRBD1. There are 13 residues in the CDR3. CDR1 and CDR2 (germline): KGHSH, LQKENI. V trimming: 6 bases; J trimming: 4 bases; junction bases outside the gene matches: 4. The chain's CDR3 is CASSVDRVYGYTF. The CDR3 DNA reads as TGTGCCAGCTCCGTGGACAGGGTCTATGGCTACACCTTC.

This clone was seen a handful of times. The chain employs TRBV14 and TRBJ2-3; 9 bases match TRBD2. Germline CDR1 is SGHDN and CDR2 is FVKESK. V shed 3 bases, J shed 3 bases, and the junction held 7 bases outside the gene matches. CDR3 length equals 16 residues. The CDR3 bases are TGTGCCAGCAGCCACTTAGCGGGAGCGTGGACAGATACGCAGTATTTT. Encoded protein: CASSHLAGAWTDTQYF.